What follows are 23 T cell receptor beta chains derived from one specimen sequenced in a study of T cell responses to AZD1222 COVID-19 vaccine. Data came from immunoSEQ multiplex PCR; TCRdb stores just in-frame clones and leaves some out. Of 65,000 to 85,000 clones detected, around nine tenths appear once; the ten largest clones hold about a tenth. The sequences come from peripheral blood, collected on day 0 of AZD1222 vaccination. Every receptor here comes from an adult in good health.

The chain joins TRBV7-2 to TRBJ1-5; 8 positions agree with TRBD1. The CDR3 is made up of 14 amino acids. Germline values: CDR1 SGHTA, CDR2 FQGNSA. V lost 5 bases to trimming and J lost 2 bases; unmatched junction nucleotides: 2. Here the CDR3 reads CASSVDRGNQPQHF. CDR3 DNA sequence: TGTGCCAGCAGCGTGGACAGGGGCAATCAGCCCCAGCATTTT.

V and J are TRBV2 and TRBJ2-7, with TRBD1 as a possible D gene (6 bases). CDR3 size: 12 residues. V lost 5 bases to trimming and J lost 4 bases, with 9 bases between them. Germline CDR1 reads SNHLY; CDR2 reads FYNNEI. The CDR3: CASSLQGYEQYF. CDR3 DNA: TGTGCCAGCAGTCTACAGGGATACGAGCAGTACTTC.

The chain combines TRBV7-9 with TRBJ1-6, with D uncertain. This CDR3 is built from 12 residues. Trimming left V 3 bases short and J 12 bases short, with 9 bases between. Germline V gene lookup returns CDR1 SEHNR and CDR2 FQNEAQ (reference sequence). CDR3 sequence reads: CASSLDLGPLHF. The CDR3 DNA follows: TGTGCCAGCAGCTTGGATCTGGGACCCCTCCACTTT.

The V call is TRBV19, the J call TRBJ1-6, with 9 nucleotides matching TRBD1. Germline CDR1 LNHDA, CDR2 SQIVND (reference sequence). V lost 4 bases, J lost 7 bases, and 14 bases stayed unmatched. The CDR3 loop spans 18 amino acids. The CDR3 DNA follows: TGTGCCAGTAGTACCCCCCCCGGGACAGGGCGAGGAAATTCACCCCTCCACTTT. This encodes CASSTPPGTGRGNSPLHF.

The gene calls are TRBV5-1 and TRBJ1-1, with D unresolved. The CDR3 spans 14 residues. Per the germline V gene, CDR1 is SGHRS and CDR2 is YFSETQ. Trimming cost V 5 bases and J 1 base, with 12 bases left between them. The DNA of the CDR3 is TGCGCCAGCAGTAGGGTCGTAGAGAACACTGAAGCTTTCTTT. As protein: CASSRVVENTEAFF.

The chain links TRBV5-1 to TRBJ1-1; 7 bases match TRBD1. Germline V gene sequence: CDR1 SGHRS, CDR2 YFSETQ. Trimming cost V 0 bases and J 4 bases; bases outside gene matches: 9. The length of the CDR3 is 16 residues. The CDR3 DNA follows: TGCGCCAGCAGCTTGGCTACAGGGGCATGGGGCACTGAAGCTTTCTTT. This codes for CASSLATGAWGTEAFF.

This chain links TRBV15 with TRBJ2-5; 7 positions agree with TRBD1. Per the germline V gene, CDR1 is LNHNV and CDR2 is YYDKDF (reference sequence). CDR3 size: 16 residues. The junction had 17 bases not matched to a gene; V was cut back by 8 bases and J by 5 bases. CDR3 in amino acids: CATAVGTDPGSETQYF. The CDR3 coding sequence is TGTGCCACCGCCGTGGGGACAGACCCCGGGTCTGAGACCCAGTACTTC.

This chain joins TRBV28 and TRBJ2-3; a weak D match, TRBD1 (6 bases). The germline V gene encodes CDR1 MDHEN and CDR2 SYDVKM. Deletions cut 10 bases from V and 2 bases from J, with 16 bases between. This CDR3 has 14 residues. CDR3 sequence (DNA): TGTGCCACCATAACGGGACAAAACACAGATACGCAGTATTTT. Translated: CATITGQNTDTQYF.

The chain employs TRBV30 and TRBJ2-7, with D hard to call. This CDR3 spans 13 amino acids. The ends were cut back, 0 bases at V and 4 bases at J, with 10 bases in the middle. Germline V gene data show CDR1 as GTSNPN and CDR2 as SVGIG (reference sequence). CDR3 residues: CAWSVSKWYEQYF. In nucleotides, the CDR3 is TGTGCCTGGAGTGTCTCGAAGTGGTACGAGCAGTACTTC.

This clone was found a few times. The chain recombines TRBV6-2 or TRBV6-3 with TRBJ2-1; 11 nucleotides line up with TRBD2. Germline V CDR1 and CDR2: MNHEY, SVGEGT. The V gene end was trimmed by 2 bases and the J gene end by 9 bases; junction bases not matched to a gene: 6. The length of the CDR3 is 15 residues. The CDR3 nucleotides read TGTGCCAGCAGTTACGGGACTAGCGGTAGCAGTGAGCAGTTCTTC. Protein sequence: CASSYGTSGSSEQFF.

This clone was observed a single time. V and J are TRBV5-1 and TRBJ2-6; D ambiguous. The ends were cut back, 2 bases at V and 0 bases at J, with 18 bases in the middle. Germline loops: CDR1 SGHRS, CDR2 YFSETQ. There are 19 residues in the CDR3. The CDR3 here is CASSFEFQRAYSGANVLTF. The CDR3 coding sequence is TGCGCCAGCAGCTTTGAGTTCCAACGGGCTTACTCTGGGGCCAACGTCCTGACTTTC.

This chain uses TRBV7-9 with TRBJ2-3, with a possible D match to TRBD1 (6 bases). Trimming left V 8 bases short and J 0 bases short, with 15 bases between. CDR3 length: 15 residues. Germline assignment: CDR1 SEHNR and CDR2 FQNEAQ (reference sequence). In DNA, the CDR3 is TGTGCCAGCTCAAGACAGGCGACTAGCACAGATACGCAGTATTTT. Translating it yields CASSRQATSTDTQYF.

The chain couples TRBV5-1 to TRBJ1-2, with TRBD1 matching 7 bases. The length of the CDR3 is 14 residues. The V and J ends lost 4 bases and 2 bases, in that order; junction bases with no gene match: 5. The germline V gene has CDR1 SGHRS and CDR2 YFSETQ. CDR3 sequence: CASSQQTGNYGYTF. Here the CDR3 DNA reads TGCGCCAGCAGCCAGCAGACAGGGAACTATGGCTACACCTTC.

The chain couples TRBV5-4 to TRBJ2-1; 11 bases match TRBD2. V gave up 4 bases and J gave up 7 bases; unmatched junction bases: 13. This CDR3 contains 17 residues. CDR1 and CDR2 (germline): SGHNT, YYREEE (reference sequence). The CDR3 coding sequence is TGTGCCAGCAGCCGCCCGGGGGCTAGCGGGAGGTATAATGAGCAGTTCTTC. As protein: CASSRPGASGRYNEQFF.

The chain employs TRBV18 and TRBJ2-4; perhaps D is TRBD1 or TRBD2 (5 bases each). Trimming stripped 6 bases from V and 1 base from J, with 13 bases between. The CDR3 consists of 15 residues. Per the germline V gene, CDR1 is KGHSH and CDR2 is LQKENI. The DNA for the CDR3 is TGTGCCAGCTCCGGGGCCGGTGATGCCAAAAACATTCAGTACTTC. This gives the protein CASSGAGDAKNIQYF.

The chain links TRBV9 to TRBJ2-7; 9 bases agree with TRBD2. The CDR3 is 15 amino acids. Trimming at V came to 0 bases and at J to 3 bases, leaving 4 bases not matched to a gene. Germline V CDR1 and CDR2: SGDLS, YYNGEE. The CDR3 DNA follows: TGTGCCAGCAGCGTAGGCCTAGCGGGATACTACGAGCAGTACTTC. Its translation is CASSVGLAGYYEQYF.

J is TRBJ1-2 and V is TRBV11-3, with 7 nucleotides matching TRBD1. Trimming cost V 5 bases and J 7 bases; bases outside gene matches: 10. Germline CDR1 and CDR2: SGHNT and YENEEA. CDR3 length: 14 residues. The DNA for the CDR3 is TGTGCCAGCAGCCCGCCCGACAGGGAGCTTGGCTACACCTTC. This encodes CASSPPDRELGYTF.

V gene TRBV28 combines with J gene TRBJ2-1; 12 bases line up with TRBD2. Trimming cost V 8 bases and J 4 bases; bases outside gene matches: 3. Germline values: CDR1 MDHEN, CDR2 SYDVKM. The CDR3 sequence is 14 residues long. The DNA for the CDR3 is TGTGCCAGCCTCCTAGCGGGAGGGTACAATGAGCAGTTCTTC. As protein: CASLLAGGYNEQFF.

The CDR3 nucleotides read TGCGCCAGCAGCTTGGTAGGGACAGGGGTTGGCGGCTACACCTTC. This encodes CASSLVGTGVGGYTF. The chain couples TRBV5-1 to TRBJ1-2; 10 bases map to TRBD1. Per germline, CDR1 SGHRS and CDR2 YFSETQ. Unmatched junction bases numbered 7, after V lost 0 bases and J lost 8 bases. The CDR3 spans 15 residues.

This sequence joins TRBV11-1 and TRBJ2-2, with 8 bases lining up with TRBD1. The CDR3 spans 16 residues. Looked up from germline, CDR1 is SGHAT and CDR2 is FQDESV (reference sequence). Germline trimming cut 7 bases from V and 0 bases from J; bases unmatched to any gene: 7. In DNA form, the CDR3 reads TGTGCCAGCATCAGGGACAGGTTCGCGAACACCGGGGAGCTGTTTTTT. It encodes CASIRDRFANTGELFF. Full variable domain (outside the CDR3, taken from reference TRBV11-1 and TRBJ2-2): EAEVAQSPRYKITEKSQAVAFWCDPISGHATLYWYRQILGQGPELLVQFQDESVVDDSQLPKDRFSAERLKGVDSTLKIQPAELGDSAMYLCASIRDRFANTGELFFGEGSRLTVL.

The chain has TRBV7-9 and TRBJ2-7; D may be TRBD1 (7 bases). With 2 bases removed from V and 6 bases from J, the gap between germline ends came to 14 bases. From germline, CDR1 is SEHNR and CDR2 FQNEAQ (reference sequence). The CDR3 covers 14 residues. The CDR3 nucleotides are TGTGCCAGCAGCTTACAGGGGGGTGAAGGCGAGCAGTACTTC. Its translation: CASSLQGGEGEQYF.

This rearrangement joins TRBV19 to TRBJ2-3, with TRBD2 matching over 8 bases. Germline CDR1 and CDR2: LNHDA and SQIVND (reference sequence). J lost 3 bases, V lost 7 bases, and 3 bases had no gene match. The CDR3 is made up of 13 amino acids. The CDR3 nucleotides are TGTGCCAGTATGAAGCGGGGGACAGATACGCAGTATTTT. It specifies CASMKRGTDTQYF.

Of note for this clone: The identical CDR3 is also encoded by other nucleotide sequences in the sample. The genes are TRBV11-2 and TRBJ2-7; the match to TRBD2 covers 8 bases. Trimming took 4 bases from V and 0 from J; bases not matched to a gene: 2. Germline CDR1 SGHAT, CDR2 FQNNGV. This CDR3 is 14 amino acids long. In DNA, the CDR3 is TGTGCCAGCAGCTCGGGAGGGAACTCCTACGAGCAGTACTTC. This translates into CASSSGGNSYEQYF. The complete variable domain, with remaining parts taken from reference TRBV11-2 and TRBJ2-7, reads EAGVAQSPRYKIIEKRQSVAFWCNPISGHATLYWYQQILGQGPKLLIQFQNNGVVDDSQLPKDRFSAERLKGVDSTLKIQPAKLEDSAVYLCASSSGGNSYEQYFGPGTRLTVT.